The 3 T cell receptor beta chains in this list originate from one sample, sequenced in a study of T cells in Graves' hyperthyroidism and ophthalmopathy. Researchers amplified the TCR beta CDR3 regions from RNA transcripts. A first-round RT-PCR of the TCR CDR3 used the HTBI primer set. TCRdb re-analysed the multiplex PCR reads in MiXCR, keeping a single row per CDR3 protein. The repertoire includes approximately 510,000 distinct CDR3 sequences, roughly 20% of them detected once, and about 25% sits in the top ten. The specimen was blood. Receptors originate from a man aged 18 to 30 with Graves' hyperthyroidism.

The table lists this clonotype with many counts. The chain combines TRBV13 with TRBJ2-2; tentative D call: TRBD1 (6 bases). The CDR3 covers 11 residues. Trimming pared 5 bases from V and 11 bases from J, leaving 9 bases between. Germline-derived CDR1 and CDR2 are PRHDT and FYEKMQ (reference sequence). The DNA of the CDR3 is TGTGCCAGCAGCGAACAGGGAGAGCTGTTTTTT. Translated: CASSEQGELFF.

This clonotype was seen at least ten times. The rearrangement uses TRBV12-3 or TRBV12-4 and TRBJ1-1; 10 bases are a match to TRBD1. This CDR3 contains 17 residues. The V and J ends lost 3 bases and 4 bases, in that order; junction bases with no gene match: 11. The CDR3 is CASSFGDRGQEGTEAFF. In DNA, the CDR3 is TGTGCCAGCAGTTTCGGTGACAGGGGGCAGGAGGGCACTGAAGCTTTCTTT.

This clonotype was recorded many times. The J gene is TRBJ2-7, the V gene TRBV6-5; D is possibly TRBD1 (6 bases). The CDR3 length is 15 residues. V was trimmed by 8 bases and J by 9 bases, leaving 26 bases between them. The germline V gene has CDR1 MNHEY and CDR2 SVGAGI. CDR3 amino acids: CASHTTGQAAVGQYF. The CDR3 nucleotides are TGTGCCAGCCACACCACGGGACAAGCGGCTGTGGGGCAGTACTTC.